The clone carrying this T cell receptor beta chain was counted a few times. Its specificity is unknown. The data are from a study of cytomegalovirus exposure and HLA in healthy donors. The PCR ran on 60 Vbeta and 13 Jbeta primers. Data came from immunoSEQ multiplex PCR; TCRdb stores just in-frame clones and leaves some out. Here the sample spans tens of thousands of clones, roughly two thirds being singletons. There are 14 residues in the CDR3. In germline, CDR1 is LNHDA, CDR2 SQIVND (reference sequence). Losses at the gene ends were 1 base for V and 10 bases for J; bases not matched to a gene: 1. Whole-study findings and limits: While the bulk of TCR sequences proved rare, some public TCRs turned up in many donors.

The sequence derives from a woman aged 45-60 years in good health and CMV-seronegative. Sequencing input: PBMCs. The rearrangement joins TRBV19 to TRBJ1-6, with 10 bases that match TRBD1. The CDR3 DNA reads TGTGCCAGTAGTATAGGGACAGGGGGATCACCCCTCCACTTT. It yields the protein CASSIGTGGSPLHF.